This T cell receptor beta chain was captured in a study of shared clonotypes between healthy human individuals. Produced via immunoSEQ multiplex PCR; TCRdb's table is partial and in-frame only. Of roughly 2.1 million clones listed, about 93% were seen once; the top ten hold under 2%. Germline values: CDR1 SGHTS, CDR2 YDEGEE. V dropped 5 bases and J dropped 7 bases, with 13 bases sitting between them. The CDR3 has 13 amino acids. CD8 cells regarded as naive lacked CD45RO, were positively chosen for CCR7, and omitted terminally differentiated effector memory CD45RA+ cells. The clonotype was recovered from a man aged 18 to 30 in good health. Some clones in this sample may be carry-over from other donors' samples. This chain links TRBV5-8 with TRBJ1-5; no clear D gene. The sequenced material came from naive CD8+ T cells from PBMCs. The CDR3: CASRSSGPQPQHF. DNA of the CDR3: TGTGCCAGCAGGTCGTCAGGCCCGCAGCCCCAGCATTTT.